The clone carrying this T cell receptor (beta chain) has at least ten counts. Its antigen is not identified. This entry belongs to a study of T-cell memory formation after mild COVID-19. Study-level results: Pre-infection memory already had some responding clones, implying cross-reactive memory joined.

V shed 4 bases, J shed 4 bases, and the junction held 11 bases outside the gene matches. This CDR3 has 16 residues. Germline values: CDR1 SGHVS, CDR2 FQNEAQ. From the 5' RACE reads, TCRdb called clonotypes with MiXCR, one entry per CDR3 protein. The table lists about 130,000 distinct CDR3 sequences, about 5.9% of them singletons. This receptor was identified in an adult woman who had mild COVID-19 (a few samples of this study predate the infection). Cell type and time point are not known. The J gene is TRBJ2-5, the V gene TRBV7-8; 8 bases fit TRBD2. The sequenced material came from PBMCs or a T cell subset sorted from them (not recorded which). The CDR3 protein is CASSSGAGRALETQYF. The CDR3 DNA sequence: TGTGCCAGCAGCTCCGGAGCCGGGAGGGCCTTAGAGACCCAGTACTTC.